A selection of T cell receptor beta chains follows, all from one sample in a study of early stage breast cancer tumors. Measured with immunoSEQ multiplex PCR; TCRdb has only the in-frame clones, and not every one. Of approximately 11,000 clones detected, about 80% appear once; the ten largest clones hold about 15%. Sequenced material: breast tumor tissue. The origin of the receptors is a person aged 65-85 years with breast cancer. CDR3s include the opening cysteine and the closing phenylalanine or tryptophan. The D gene is left open where the match is weak. Where a row states a size, it is once, few, many or the class of an expanded clone; other rows omit it.

v_call	d_call	j_call	clone_size	cdr3_aa
TRBV28	NA	TRBJ2-7	few	CASSFYGRVYEQYF
TRBV30	NA	TRBJ1-5	NA	CAWSVGRGANQPQHF
TRBV18	NA	TRBJ2-3	NA	CASSLSDTQYF
TRBV7-3	NA	TRBJ2-3	once	CASSRGSEGWSDTQYF
TRBV6-1	NA	TRBJ2-3	NA	CASLAGTAPDTQYF
TRBV29-1	TRBD1	TRBJ1-5	NA	CSVRTGGANQPQHF
TRBV28	TRBD1	TRBJ2-7	NA	CASSPRTGVYEQYF
TRBV7-6	TRBD2	TRBJ2-7	NA	CASSMRGGEEQYF
TRBV18	NA	TRBJ1-2	NA	CASSPEREGGYTF
TRBV11-3	NA	TRBJ2-7	NA	CASSPDNNLYEQYF
TRBV5-6	NA	TRBJ1-6	NA	CASTGRPLHF
TRBV5-1	NA	TRBJ2-7	NA	CASSLASTSLPYEQYF
TRBV5-1	NA	TRBJ1-3	NA	CASSTGVALGNTIYF
TRBV30	TRBD1	TRBJ2-2	NA	CAWRTGGNTGELFF
TRBV5-4	NA	TRBJ2-7	NA	CASSPPTRGEQYF
TRBV5-1	TRBD1	TRBJ1-1	NA	CASSVDRQIEAFF
TRBV10-2	NA	TRBJ1-5	few	CASSESGHRNQPQHF
TRBV7-8	TRBD2	TRBJ2-1	NA	CASSPISGSHNEQFF
TRBV18	NA	TRBJ2-7	NA	CASSPDFYEQYF
TRBV19	NA	TRBJ1-5	NA	CAGGRGKQPQHF
TRBV11-2	TRBD2	TRBJ2-7	NA	CASSLPASGSGEQYF
TRBV19	NA	TRBJ1-1	few	CASSPPDRGRAFF
TRBV7-3	TRBD1	TRBJ1-5	few	CASSIGQVGQPQHF
TRBV18	TRBD2	TRBJ2-3	NA	CASSPPRGGLTDTQYF
TRBV10-3	TRBD1	TRBJ1-6	NA	CAIRASDRVRESPLHF
TRBV5-6	NA	TRBJ1-2	once	CASSPEWGYHYGYTF
TRBV28	NA	TRBJ2-5	once	CASSLFLGRQETQYF
TRBV6-6	TRBD1	TRBJ1-1	NA	CASSQPGGTEAFF
TRBV6-6	NA	TRBJ1-2	NA	CASSYGPGANYGYTF
TRBV29-1	NA	TRBJ2-1	few	CSATSVRLLVEQFF
TRBV11-3	TRBD2	TRBJ2-7	NA	CASSSTRRGSEQYF